The table lists the clone carrying this TCR beta chain with a few counts. Its target is unknown. The data originate from a study of T cell responses to AZD1222 COVID-19 vaccine. The study, taken as a whole, reports: Only a handful of individuals given AZD1222 were seropositive at baseline. When two AZD1222 doses had been given, Spike-specific TCR breadth and depth rose. It should be noted that donors were predominantly white British and more often female, and clonal diversity was possibly underestimated.

Repertoires were generated with immunoSEQ multiplex PCR, while TCRdb's copy carries only in-frame clones and drops some. This sample carries about 96,000 clones, 80% to 90% of them seen once, and the ten largest clones take approximately 1.5%. Germline-derived CDR1 and CDR2 are LNHDA and SQIVND (reference sequence). The V and J ends lost 6 bases and 4 bases, in that order; junction bases with no gene match: 8. The CDR3 spans 15 residues. This TCR was recovered from an adult in good health. The rearrangement uses TRBV19 and TRBJ2-3, with 9 bases fitting TRBD2. The material was peripheral blood, obtained on day 0 of AZD1222 vaccination. The CDR3, as DNA: TGTGCCAGTAGCCTGAGGCGGGGGGGCCCAGATACGCAGTATTTT. Residues: CASSLRRGGPDTQYF. Combining the CDR3 with reference TRBV19 and TRBJ2-3 gives the whole variable domain DGGITQSPKYLFRKEGQNVTLSCEQNLNHDAMYWYRQDPGQGLRLIYYSQIVNDFQKGDIAEGYSVSREKKESFPLTVTSAQKNPTAFYLCASSLRRGGPDTQYFGPGTRLTVL.